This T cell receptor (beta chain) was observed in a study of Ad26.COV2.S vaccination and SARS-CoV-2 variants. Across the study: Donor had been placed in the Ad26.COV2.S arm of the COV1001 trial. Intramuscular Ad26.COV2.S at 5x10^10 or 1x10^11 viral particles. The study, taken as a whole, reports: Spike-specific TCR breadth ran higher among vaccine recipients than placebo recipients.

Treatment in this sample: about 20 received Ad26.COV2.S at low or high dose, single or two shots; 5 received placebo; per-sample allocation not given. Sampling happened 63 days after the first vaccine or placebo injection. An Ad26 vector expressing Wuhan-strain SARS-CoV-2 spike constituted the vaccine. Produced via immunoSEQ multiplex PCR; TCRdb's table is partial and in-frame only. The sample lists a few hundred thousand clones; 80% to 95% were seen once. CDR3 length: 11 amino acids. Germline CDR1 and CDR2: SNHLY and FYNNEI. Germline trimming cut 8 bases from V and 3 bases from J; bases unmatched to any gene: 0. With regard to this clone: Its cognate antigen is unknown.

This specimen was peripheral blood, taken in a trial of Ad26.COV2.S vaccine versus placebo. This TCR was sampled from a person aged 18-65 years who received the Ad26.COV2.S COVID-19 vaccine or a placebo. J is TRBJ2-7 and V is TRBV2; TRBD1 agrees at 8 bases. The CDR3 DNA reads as TGTGCCAGCGGACAGGGCTACGAGCAGTACTTC. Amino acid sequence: CASGQGYEQYF.